The entry that follows covers one TCR beta chain sequence. These data come from a study of human T cells and chemical hapten exposure. Documented time point: patch test 2, 6 weeks after DPC sensitization. As to treatment: therapeutic diphenylcyclopropenone sensitization with weekly scalp DPC. Authors' methods: A per-sample median of approximately 100,000 TCRs was observed, with a range of about 23,224 to 700,000. One entry per CDR3 protein results from TCRdb running MiXCR on the RACE reads. The V and J calls were not made by the authors but by TCRdb's processing. The sample lists 65,000 to 95,000 distinct CDR3 sequences; 6% to 8.5% were seen once. The CDR3 runs to 15 residues. Between the trimmed V and J ends, which lost 1 base and 3 bases, there was a span of 12 bases. The germline CDR1 and CDR2 sequences are SGHVS and FNYEAQ.

The V call is TRBV7-6, the J call TRBJ1-1; no definite D call. The specimen was whole blood, collected in connection with sensitization to the hapten diphenylcyclopropenone (DPC). This clonotype originated in a woman aged 25-40 years with alopecia areata. Some clones in this sample may be carry-over from other donors' samples. The CDR3 reads CASSLGGGDYTEAFF. CDR3 sequence (DNA): TGTGCCAGCAGCTTAGGCGGCGGGGATTACACTGAAGCTTTCTTT.